This paragraph covers one T cell receptor beta chain sequence. The data derive from a study of T cell responses to AZD1222 COVID-19 vaccine. The CDR3 extends over 13 amino acids. With V trimmed by 4 bases and J by 8 bases, 6 bases remained unmatched. Germline CDR1 reads SGHTA; CDR2 reads FQGTGA. The protocol was immunoSEQ multiplex PCR, while the TCRdb copy is restricted to in-frame clones and leaves out a portion. The top ten hold 11% of the sample, which has 70,000 to 95,000 clones, about 89% seen once. Second-dose timings of about 4 or about 12 weeks were pooled. The material sequenced was peripheral blood, taken 28 days after the second AZD1222 dose. J is TRBJ1-2 and V is TRBV7-3; TRBD1 aligns across 8 bases. The TCR was taken from an adult who received the AZD1222 COVID-19 vaccine. This CDR3 reads CASSSQGAVGYTF. CDR3 DNA: TGTGCCAGCAGCTCCCAGGGGGCAGTAGGCTACACCTTC.